A selection of T cell receptor beta chains follows, all from one sample in a study of blood T cell repertoires in COVID-19. The assay was immunoSEQ multiplex PCR, and TCRdb's table has in-frame clones only and misses some. The table records 200,000 to 250,000 clones, over 75% of them present only once. Sequenced: PBMCs or T cells enriched from blood (not recorded which). The receptors were gathered from a woman aged 55-75 years who had recovered from COVID-19. Each CDR3 is given with its conserved first and last residue. Each record gives: V gene, J gene, D gene, clone size, CDR3 protein, CDR3 DNA. A D gene is named only where the DNA matches it firmly. The size of a clone is reported for some rows only, either as once, few or many, or as a class for expanded clones.

V: TRBV13
J: TRBJ2-3
D: TRBD2
size: -
CDR3: CASSLGRGTDTQYF
DNA: TGTGCCAGCAGCTTGGGGAGGGGCACAGATACGCAGTATTTT

V: TRBV5-1
J: TRBJ1-4
D: TRBD1
size: -
CDR3: CASSLGDRGRGEKLFF
DNA: TGCGCCAGCAGCTTGGGGGACAGGGGAAGGGGAGAAAAACTGTTTTTT

V: TRBV7-9
J: TRBJ1-2
D: -
size: few
CDR3: CASSPPGRVYGYTF
DNA: TGTGCCAGCAGTCCCCCCGGGAGGGTGTATGGCTACACCTTC

V: TRBV6-6
J: TRBJ2-2
D: TRBD1
size: few
CDR3: CASSYFILGQPGELFF
DNA: TGTGCCAGCAGTTACTTTATCTTGGGACAGCCCGGGGAGCTGTTTTTT

V: TRBV7-6
J: TRBJ2-7
D: -
size: -
CDR3: CASSLGGDSYEQYF
DNA: TGTGCCAGCAGCTTAGGGGGGGACTCCTACGAGCAGTACTTC

V: TRBV29-1
J: TRBJ2-1
D: -
size: -
CDR3: CSVEDQGGSGSSYNEQFF
DNA: TGCAGCGTTGAAGATCAAGGTGGGTCCGGGAGCTCCTACAATGAGCAGTTCTTC

V: TRBV6-5
J: TRBJ1-5
D: TRBD1
size: once
CDR3: CASSPGQANQPQHF
DNA: TGTGCCAGCAGTCCCGGACAGGCTAATCAGCCCCAGCATTTT

V: TRBV7-2
J: TRBJ2-4
D: -
size: -
CDR3: CASSGDGKNIQYF
DNA: TGTGCCAGCAGCGGCGACGGGAAAAACATTCAGTACTTC

V: TRBV9
J: TRBJ2-5
D: -
size: -
CDR3: CASSVGTGLVLETQYF
DNA: TGTGCCAGCAGCGTAGGAACAGGGTTAGTTTTGGAGACCCAGTACTTC

V: TRBV19
J: TRBJ1-6
D: -
size: once
CDR3: CASSKRQELNSPLHF
DNA: TGTGCCAGTAGTAAGCGACAGGAGCTTAATTCACCCCTCCACTTT

V: TRBV5-1
J: TRBJ2-3
D: TRBD2
size: -
CDR3: CASSLETSRTDTQYF
DNA: TGCGCCAGCAGCTTGGAGACTAGCCGTACAGATACGCAGTATTTT

V: TRBV7-2
J: TRBJ1-5
D: -
size: once
CDR3: CASSSQGTNQPQHF
DNA: TGTGCCAGCAGCTCCCAGGGGACAAATCAGCCCCAGCATTTT

V: TRBV7-2
J: TRBJ2-7
D: -
size: -
CDR3: CASSSRDSGEQYF
DNA: TGTGCCAGCAGCTCCCGGGACTCGGGGGAGCAGTACTTC

V: TRBV7-9
J: TRBJ2-5
D: TRBD2
size: once
CDR3: CASSPTRGRVGETQYF
DNA: TGTGCCAGCAGCCCGACCCGCGGGAGAGTGGGAGAGACCCAGTACTTC

V: TRBV6-1
J: TRBJ1-2
D: -
size: once
CDR3: CASSESSGPGVYGYTF
DNA: TGTGCCAGCAGTGAAAGCTCAGGGCCGGGCGTCTATGGCTACACCTTC

V: TRBV6-5
J: TRBJ2-3
D: TRBD2
size: -
CDR3: CASPSSGGFTDTQYF
DNA: TGTGCCAGCCCTTCCAGCGGGGGTTTCACAGATACGCAGTATTTT